Only a few counts were recorded for the clone carrying this T cell receptor beta chain. Its cognate antigen is unknown. The CDR3 is 13 amino acids. V shed 2 bases and J shed 6 bases, with 11 bases lying between them. Germline loops: CDR1 SGHRS, CDR2 YFSETQ. Time point indicated: week 47, end of study. One vaccine dose held 300 ug of mutant IDH1 20-mer peptide and came with topical imiquimod. This entry comes from a study of a mutant IDH1 vaccine in newly diagnosed glioma. General observations from the study: With respect to changes in top peripheral T cell clonotypes, pseudoprogression seemed unrelated.

This table comes from immunoSEQ multiplex PCR, and its TCRdb copy is limited to in-frame clones, with some not included. The repertoire holds tens of thousands of clones, with over 75% as singletons. The sequence came from a man aged 40-55 years with glioma. This chain links TRBV5-1 with TRBJ1-1, with D unresolved. This specimen consisted of PBMCs, obtained from a glioma patient whose treatment included an IDH1 peptide vaccine. The CDR3, as DNA: TGCGCCAGCAGCTTAACTGGGTACGCTGAAGCTTTCTTT. Its translation is CASSLTGYAEAFF.